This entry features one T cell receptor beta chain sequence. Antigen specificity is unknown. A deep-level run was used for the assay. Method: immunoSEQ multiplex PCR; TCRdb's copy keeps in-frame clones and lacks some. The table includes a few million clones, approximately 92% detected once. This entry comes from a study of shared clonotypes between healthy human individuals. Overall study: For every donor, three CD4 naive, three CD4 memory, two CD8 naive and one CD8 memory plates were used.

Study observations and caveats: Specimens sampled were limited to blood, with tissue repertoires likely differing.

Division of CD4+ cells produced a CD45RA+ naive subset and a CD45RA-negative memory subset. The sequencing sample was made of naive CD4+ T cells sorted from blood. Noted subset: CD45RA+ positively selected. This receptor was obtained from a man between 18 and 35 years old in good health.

Here the CDR3 reads CASSGEQGSYEQYF. CDR3 DNA: TGTGCCAGCAGTGGTGAGCAGGGGTCCTACGAGCAGTACTTC. V usage is TRBV2 and J usage is TRBJ2-7, with D maybe TRBD1 (6 bases). Germline CDR1 SNHLY, CDR2 FYNNEI. V lost 4 bases and J 1 base, leaving 11 bases between the germline ends. This CDR3 is 14 amino acids long.